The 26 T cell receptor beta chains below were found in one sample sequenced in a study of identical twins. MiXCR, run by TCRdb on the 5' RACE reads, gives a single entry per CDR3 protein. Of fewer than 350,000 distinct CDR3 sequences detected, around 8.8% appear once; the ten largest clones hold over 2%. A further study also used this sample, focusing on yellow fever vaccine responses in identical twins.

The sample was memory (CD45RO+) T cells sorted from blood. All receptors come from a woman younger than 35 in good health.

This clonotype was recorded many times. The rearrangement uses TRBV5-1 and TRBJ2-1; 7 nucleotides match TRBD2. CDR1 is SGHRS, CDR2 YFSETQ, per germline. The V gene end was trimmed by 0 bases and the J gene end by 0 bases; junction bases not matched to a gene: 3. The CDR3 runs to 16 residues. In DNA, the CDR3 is TGCGCCAGCAGCTTGGAAGCGGGGCTCTCCTACAATGAGCAGTTCTTC. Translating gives CASSLEAGLSYNEQFF.

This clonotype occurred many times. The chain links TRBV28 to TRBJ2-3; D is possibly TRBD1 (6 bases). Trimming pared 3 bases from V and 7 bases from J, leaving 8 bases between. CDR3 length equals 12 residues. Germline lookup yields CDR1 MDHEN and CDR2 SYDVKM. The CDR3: CASSLGHHTQYF. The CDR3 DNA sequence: TGTGCCAGCAGTTTGGGACACCATACGCAGTATTTT.

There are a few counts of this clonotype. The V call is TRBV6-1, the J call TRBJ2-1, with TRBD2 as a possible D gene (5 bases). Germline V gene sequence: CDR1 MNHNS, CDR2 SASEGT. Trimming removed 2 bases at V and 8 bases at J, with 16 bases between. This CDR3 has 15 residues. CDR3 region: CASSEQAVAYYEQFF. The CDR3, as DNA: TGTGCCAGCAGTGAACAGGCGGTAGCGTATTATGAGCAGTTCTTC.

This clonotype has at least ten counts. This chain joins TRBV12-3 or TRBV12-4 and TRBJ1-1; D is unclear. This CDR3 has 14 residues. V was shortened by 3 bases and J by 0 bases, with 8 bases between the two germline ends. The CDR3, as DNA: TGTGCCAGCAGTTTCTGGGGTATGAACACTGAAGCTTTCTTT. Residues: CASSFWGMNTEAFF.

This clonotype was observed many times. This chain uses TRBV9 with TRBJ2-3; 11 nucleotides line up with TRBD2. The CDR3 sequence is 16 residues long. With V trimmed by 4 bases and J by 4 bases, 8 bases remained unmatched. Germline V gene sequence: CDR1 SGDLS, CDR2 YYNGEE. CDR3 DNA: TGTGCCAGCAGCATTCCCTCTAGCGGGAGGTCAGATACGCAGTATTTT. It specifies CASSIPSSGRSDTQYF.

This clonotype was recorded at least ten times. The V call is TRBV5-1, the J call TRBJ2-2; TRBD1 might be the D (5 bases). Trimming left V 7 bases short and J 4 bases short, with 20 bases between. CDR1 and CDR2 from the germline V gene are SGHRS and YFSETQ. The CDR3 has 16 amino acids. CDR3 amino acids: CASRSSKGQFTGELFF. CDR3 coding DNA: TGCGCCAGCCGCAGTTCAAAAGGACAATTCACCGGGGAGCTGTTTTTT.

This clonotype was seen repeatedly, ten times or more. The chain's CDR3 is CASSPQAGAKGNTIYF. The CDR3 DNA sequence: TGTGCCAGCAGCCCCCAGGCCGGAGCCAAAGGAAACACCATATATTTT. The rearrangement links TRBV12-3 or TRBV12-4 to TRBJ1-3; D is unresolved. The CDR3 runs 16 residues. Trimming took off 6 bases at V and 4 bases at J, with 19 bases between the two ends.

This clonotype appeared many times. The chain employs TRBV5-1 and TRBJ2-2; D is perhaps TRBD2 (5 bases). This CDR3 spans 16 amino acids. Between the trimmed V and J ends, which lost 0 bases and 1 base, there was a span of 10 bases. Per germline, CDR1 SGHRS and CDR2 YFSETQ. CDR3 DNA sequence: TGCGCCAGCAGCTTGGGGGCTAGCAGGAACACCGGGGAGCTGTTTTTT. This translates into CASSLGASRNTGELFF.

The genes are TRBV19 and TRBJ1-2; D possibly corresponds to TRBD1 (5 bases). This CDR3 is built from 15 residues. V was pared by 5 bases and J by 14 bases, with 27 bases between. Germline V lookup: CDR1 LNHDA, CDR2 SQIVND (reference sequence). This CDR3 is CASSPRDAGYMATTF. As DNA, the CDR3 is TGTGCCAGTAGTCCCCGGGACGCAGGATATATGGCTACGACCTTC.

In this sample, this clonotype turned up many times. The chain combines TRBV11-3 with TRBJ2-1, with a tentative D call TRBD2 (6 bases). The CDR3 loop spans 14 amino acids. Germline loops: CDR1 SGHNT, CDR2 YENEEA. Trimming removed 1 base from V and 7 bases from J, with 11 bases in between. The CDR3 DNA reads TGTGCCAGCAGCTTAGCGGGAGCTCAAAATGAGCAGTTCTTC. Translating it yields CASSLAGAQNEQFF. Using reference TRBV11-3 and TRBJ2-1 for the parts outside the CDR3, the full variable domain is EAGVVQSPRYKIIEKKQPVAFWCNPISGHNTLYWYLQNLGQGPELLIRYENEEAVDDSQLPKDRFSAERLKGVDSTLKIQPAELGDSAVYLCASSLAGAQNEQFFGPGTRLTVL.

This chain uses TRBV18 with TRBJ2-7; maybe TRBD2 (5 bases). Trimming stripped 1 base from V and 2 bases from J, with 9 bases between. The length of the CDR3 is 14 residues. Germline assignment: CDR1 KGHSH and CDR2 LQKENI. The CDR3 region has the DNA TGTGCCAGCTCACCACGTGGAGGACCCTACGAGCAGTACTTC. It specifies CASSPRGGPYEQYF.

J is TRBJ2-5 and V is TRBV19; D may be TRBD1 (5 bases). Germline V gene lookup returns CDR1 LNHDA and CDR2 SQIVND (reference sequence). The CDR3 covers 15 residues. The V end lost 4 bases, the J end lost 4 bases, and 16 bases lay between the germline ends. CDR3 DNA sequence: TGTGCCAGTAGTACAGACAGAAGGTCGGGAGAGACCCAGTACTTC. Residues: CASSTDRRSGETQYF.

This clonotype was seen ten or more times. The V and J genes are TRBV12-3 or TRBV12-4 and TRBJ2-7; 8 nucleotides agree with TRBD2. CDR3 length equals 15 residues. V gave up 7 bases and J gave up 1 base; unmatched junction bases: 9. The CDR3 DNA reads TGTGCCAGCACTCAAGGAGCGGGAGTTTCCTACGAGCAGTACTTC. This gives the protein CASTQGAGVSYEQYF.

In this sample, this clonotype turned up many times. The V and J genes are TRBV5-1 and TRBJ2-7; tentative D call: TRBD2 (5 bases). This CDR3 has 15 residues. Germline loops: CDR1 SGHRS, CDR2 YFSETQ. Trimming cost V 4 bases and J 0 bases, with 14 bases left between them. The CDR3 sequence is CASSRDGTSSYEQYF. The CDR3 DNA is TGCGCCAGCAGCCGGGATGGAACGTCCTCCTACGAGCAGTACTTC.

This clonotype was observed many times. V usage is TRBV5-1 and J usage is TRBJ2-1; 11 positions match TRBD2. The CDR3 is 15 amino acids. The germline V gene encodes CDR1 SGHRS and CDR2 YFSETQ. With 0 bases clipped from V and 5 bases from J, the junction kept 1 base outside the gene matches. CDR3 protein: CASSLGGLADNEQFF. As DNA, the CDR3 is TGCGCCAGCAGCTTGGGGGGACTAGCGGACAATGAGCAGTTCTTC. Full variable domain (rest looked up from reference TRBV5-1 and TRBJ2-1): KAGVTQTPRYLIKTRGQQVTLSCSPISGHRSVSWYQQTPGQGLQFLFEYFSETQRNKGNFPGRFSGRQFSNSRSEMNVSTLELGDSALYLCASSLGGLADNEQFFGPGTRLTVL.

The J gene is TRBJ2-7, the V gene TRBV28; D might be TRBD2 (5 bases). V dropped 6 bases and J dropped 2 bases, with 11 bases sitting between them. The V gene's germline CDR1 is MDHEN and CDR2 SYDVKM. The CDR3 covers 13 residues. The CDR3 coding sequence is TGTGCCAGCAGAAAGCGGTGGGCCTACGAGCAGTACGTC. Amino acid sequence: CASRKRWAYEQYV.

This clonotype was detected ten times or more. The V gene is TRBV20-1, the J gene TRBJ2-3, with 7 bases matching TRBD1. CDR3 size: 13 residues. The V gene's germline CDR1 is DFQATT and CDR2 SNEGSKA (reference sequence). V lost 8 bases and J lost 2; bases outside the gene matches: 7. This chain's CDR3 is CSPTGSYTDTQYF. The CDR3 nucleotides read TGCAGTCCGACAGGGAGCTACACAGATACGCAGTATTTT.

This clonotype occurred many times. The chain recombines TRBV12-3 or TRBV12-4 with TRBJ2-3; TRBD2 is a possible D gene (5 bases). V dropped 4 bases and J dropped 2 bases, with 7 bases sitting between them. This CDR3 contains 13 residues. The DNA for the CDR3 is TGTGCCAGCAGTTGGAGGACCACAGATACGCAGTATTTT. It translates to CASSWRTTDTQYF.

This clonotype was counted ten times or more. The chain's CDR3 is CASSLATSGGPGELFF. CDR3 coding DNA: TGTGCCAGCAGCTTGGCGACTAGCGGGGGCCCCGGGGAGCTGTTTTTT. The chain recombines TRBV5-6 with TRBJ2-2, with 12 bases that match TRBD2. Germline assignment: CDR1 SGHDT and CDR2 YYEEEE. J was trimmed by 6 bases and V by 0 bases; bases with no gene match: 3. This CDR3 is built from 16 residues. The full variable domain, in which reference TRBV5-6 and TRBJ2-2 provide the parts outside the CDR3, is DAGVTQSPTHLIKTRGQQVTLRCSPKSGHDTVSWYQQALGQGPQFIFQYYEEEERQRGNFPDRFSGHQFPNYSSELNVNALLLGDSALYLCASSLATSGGPGELFFGEGSRLTVL.

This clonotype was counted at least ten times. The CDR3 here is CASSQVSGETQYF. CDR3 DNA sequence: TGTGCCAGCAGCCAAGTTTCGGGGGAGACCCAGTACTTC. The genes are TRBV14 and TRBJ2-5, with TRBD2 as a possible D gene (5 bases). The V and J ends lost 1 base and 5 bases respectively, with 8 bases between them. The CDR3 contains 13 residues. Per the germline V gene, CDR1 is SGHDN and CDR2 is FVKESK.

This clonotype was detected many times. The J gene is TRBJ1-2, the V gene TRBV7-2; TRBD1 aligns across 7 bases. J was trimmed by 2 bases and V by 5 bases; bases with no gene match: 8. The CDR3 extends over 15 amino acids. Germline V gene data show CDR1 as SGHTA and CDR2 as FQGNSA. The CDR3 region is CASSPLPTGNYGYTF. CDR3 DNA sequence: TGTGCCAGCAGCCCACTACCGACAGGGAACTATGGCTACACCTTC.

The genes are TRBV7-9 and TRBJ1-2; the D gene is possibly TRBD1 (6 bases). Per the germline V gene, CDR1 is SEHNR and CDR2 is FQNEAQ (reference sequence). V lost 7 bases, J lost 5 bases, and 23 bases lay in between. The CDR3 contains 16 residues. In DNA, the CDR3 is TGTGCCAGCACCCGCAGTGGGACACCGATCTGGTATGGCTACACCTTC. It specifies CASTRSGTPIWYGYTF.

The CDR3 sequence: CASSFVRRAGNNSPLHF. The CDR3 DNA follows: TGTGCCAGCAGCTTTGTGCGGCGGGCGGGGAACAATTCACCCCTCCACTTT. This rearrangement joins TRBV11-2 to TRBJ1-6; D call uncertain. V lost 3 bases and J lost 7, with 19 bases in between. CDR1 is SGHAT and CDR2 is FQNNGV in the germline V gene. The CDR3 totals 17 residues.

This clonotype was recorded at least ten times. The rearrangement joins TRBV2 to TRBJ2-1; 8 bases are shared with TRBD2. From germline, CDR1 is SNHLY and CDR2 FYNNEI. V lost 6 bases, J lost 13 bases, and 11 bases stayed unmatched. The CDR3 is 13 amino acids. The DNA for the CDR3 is TGTGCCAGCAGGCCAGAGGGGCGGGAGGTCCAGTTCTTC. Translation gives CASRPEGREVQFF.

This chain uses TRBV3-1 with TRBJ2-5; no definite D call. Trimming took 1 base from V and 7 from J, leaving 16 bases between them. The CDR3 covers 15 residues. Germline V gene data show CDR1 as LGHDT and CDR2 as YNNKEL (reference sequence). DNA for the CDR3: TGTGCCAGCAGCCAAGCGGGCAGGCCCCCAGGGACCCAGTACTTC. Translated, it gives CASSQAGRPPGTQYF.

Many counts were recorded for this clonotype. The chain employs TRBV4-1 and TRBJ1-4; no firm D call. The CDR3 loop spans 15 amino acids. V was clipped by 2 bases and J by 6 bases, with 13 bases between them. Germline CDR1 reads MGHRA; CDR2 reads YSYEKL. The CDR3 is CASSQKTAVYEKLFF. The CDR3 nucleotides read TGCGCCAGCAGCCAAAAAACCGCAGTTTATGAAAAACTGTTTTTT.